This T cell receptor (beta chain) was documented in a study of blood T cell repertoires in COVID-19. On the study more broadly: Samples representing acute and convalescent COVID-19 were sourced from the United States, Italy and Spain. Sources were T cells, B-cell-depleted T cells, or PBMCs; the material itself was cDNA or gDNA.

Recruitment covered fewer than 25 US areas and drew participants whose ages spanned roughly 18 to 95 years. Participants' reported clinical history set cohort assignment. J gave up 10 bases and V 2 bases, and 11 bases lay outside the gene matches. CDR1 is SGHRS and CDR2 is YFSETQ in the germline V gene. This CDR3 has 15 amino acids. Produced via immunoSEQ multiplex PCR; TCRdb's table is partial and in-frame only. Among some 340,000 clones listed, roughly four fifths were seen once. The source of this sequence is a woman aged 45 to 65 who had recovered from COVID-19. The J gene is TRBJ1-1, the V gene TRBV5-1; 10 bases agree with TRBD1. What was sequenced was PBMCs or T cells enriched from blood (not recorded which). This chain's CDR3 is CASSLDPGQGFGAFF. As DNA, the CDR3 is TGCGCCAGCAGCTTAGACCCGGGACAGGGGTTCGGAGCTTTCTTT.